Sequencing of this TCR beta chain was carried out in a study of graft-versus-host responses after intestinal transplantation. Study-wide background: Recipients were given multivisceral, liver-intestinal, or isolated intestinal transplants. Overall study results and limits: GvH clones occurred in recipient marrow; some first appeared in ileum or blood.

The data were produced by immunoSEQ multiplex PCR, yet TCRdb's version contains in-frame clones alone and is incomplete. The sample holds tens of thousands of clones, 80% to 90% seen once. V was clipped by 6 bases and J by 5 bases, with 14 bases between them. The germline V gene has CDR1 SQVTM and CDR2 ANQGSEA. CDR3 length: 12 amino acids. As concerns this clone: Antigen specificity is unknown.

V and J are TRBV29-1 and TRBJ2-7, with D maybe TRBD2 (6 bases). This receptor was obtained from a human donor who received an intestinal transplant. Specimen: unstimulated CD8+ T cells sorted from spleen or lymph node cells, collected before intestinal transplant. The CDR3 DNA reads as TGCAGCGTCGCCGGGACTGGTGACGAGCAGTACTTC. As protein: CSVAGTGDEQYF.